This T cell receptor beta chain derives from a study of cytomegalovirus exposure and HLA in healthy donors. On the study more broadly: In an earlier analysis, approximately 120 million unique TCR beta sequences were found from some 180 million T cells. General study findings and limits: Prediction of most subjects' HLA-A and HLA-B alleles by TCR beta sequences was reportedly accurate. Association of a missense DCLRE1C variant with TCR beta V- and J-gene trimming was reported in a later analysis. Later analysis identified 16,000 or so TCR beta sequences associated with HLA alleles, using a false discovery rate threshold of 0.05.

CDR3 size: 11 residues. CDR1 and CDR2 (germline): MGHDK, SYGVNS. Trimming removed 6 bases at V and 5 bases at J, with 8 bases between. PCR involved 60 Vbeta and 13 Jbeta primers. Profiled with immunoSEQ multiplex PCR; TCRdb holds only in-frame clones, not every one. The profile shows about 140,000 clones, roughly four fifths of them singletons. There are a few counts of this clone. The antigen remains unidentified. The sequence derives from a man aged 18 to 29 in good health and CMV-seropositive. The sequencing input was PBMCs. V gene TRBV25-1 combines with J gene TRBJ2-7; D unresolved. CDR3: CASRRTDEQYF. The CDR3 DNA sequence: TGTGCCAGCAGGAGAACCGACGAGCAGTACTTC.